The 14 T cell receptor beta chains presented below share a single source sample, sequenced in a study of T cell changes during pregnancy in multiple sclerosis. The method was immunoSEQ multiplex PCR; TCRdb's version includes in-frame clones alone and lacks a portion of them. There are some 80,000 clones in the sample; about 89% occur only once, and over 0.8% lies in the top ten. The sample was peripheral blood, taken in the first trimester of pregnancy. The receptors come from a female donor in good health, enrolled as a control in a pregnancy study.

The chain carries TRBV27 and TRBJ1-2; 11 nucleotides agree with TRBD1. The CDR3 totals 14 residues. The V segment lost 3 bases and the J segment 4 bases; nucleotides outside the gene matches: 1. Germline V lookup: CDR1 MNHEY, CDR2 SMNVEV (reference sequence). The CDR3 protein is CASSLGTGGYGYTF. The CDR3 nucleotides are TGTGCCAGCAGTTTGGGGACAGGGGGCTATGGCTACACCTTC.

This clone was recorded once. V and J are TRBV28 and TRBJ1-2, with 9 bases identical to TRBD1. This CDR3 comprises 17 residues. Germline V gives CDR1 MDHEN, CDR2 SYDVKM. V shed 5 bases and J 8 bases; nucleotides not matched to a gene: 18. The DNA for the CDR3 is TGTGCCAGCAGTCGACCGGGACAGGGATTACAACCTATGGGCTACACCTTC. This gives the protein CASSRPGQGLQPMGYTF.

The rearrangement uses TRBV18 and TRBJ1-5; 7 bases fit TRBD1. Losses at the gene ends were 3 bases for V and 11 bases for J; bases not matched to a gene: 10. CDR3 length equals 14 residues. From germline, CDR1 is KGHSH and CDR2 LQKENI. The CDR3 reads CASSPGAGGMAQHF. For the CDR3, the DNA is TGTGCCAGCTCACCGGGGGCAGGGGGTATGGCCCAGCATTTT.

The genes are TRBV13 and TRBJ1-5; D uncertain. Germline V gives CDR1 PRHDT, CDR2 FYEKMQ (reference sequence). CDR3 length: 12 amino acids. V shed 5 bases and J shed 7 bases, with 9 bases lying between them. The CDR3 reads CASSISGQPQHF. For the CDR3, the DNA is TGTGCCAGCAGCATCAGCGGGCAGCCCCAGCATTTT.

J is TRBJ2-1 and V is TRBV6-1; 8 bases map to TRBD2. Germline CDR1 reads MNHNS; CDR2 reads SASEGT. The CDR3 loop spans 14 amino acids. With 6 bases clipped from V and 6 bases from J, the junction kept 7 bases outside the gene matches. The chain's CDR3 is CASSGGGLLNEQFF. The CDR3 DNA follows: TGTGCCAGCAGCGGGGGGGGCCTCCTCAATGAGCAGTTCTTC.

The chain couples TRBV4-1 to TRBJ1-1; D uncertain. This CDR3 is 14 amino acids long. Trimming took off 3 bases at V and 3 bases at J, with 11 bases between the two ends. CDR1 is MGHRA, CDR2 YSYEKL, per germline. The CDR3 loop is CASSHSGGDTEAFF. DNA of the CDR3: TGCGCCAGCAGCCACTCCGGCGGTGACACTGAAGCTTTCTTT.

The chain recombines TRBV19 with TRBJ1-5, with D hard to call. With 5 bases removed from V and 1 base from J, the gap between germline ends came to 9 bases. The germline V gene has CDR1 LNHDA and CDR2 SQIVND (reference sequence). The CDR3 consists of 14 residues. The CDR3 bases are TGTGCCAGTAGTCTGGCATACAGCAATCAGCCCCAGCATTTT. This sequence encodes CASSLAYSNQPQHF.

This clone occurred a few times. The J gene is TRBJ1-3, the V gene TRBV28, with unresolved D. In germline, CDR1 is MDHEN, CDR2 SYDVKM. This CDR3 is 16 amino acids long. The ends were cut back, 3 bases at V and 2 bases at J, with 14 bases in the middle. CDR3 DNA: TGTGCCAGCAGTTTTAGTCGGACCGGGGCTGGAAACACCATATATTTT. This gives the protein CASSFSRTGAGNTIYF.

This chain uses TRBV5-4 with TRBJ2-7, with 9 nucleotides matching TRBD2. The V gene's germline CDR1 is SGHNT and CDR2 YYREEE (reference sequence). The ends lost 5 bases at V and 3 bases at J; junction bases unmatched: 6. This CDR3 comprises 14 residues. This chain's CDR3 is CASSSASGNYEQYF. CDR3 coding DNA: TGTGCCAGCAGTTCAGCTAGCGGGAACTACGAGCAGTACTTC.

The V and J genes are TRBV4-2 and TRBJ2-7; the D gene is possibly TRBD1 (5 bases). This CDR3 comprises 14 residues. Trimming took 4 bases from V and 6 from J, leaving 16 bases between them. From germline, CDR1 is LGHNA and CDR2 YNFKEQ. The chain's CDR3 is CASSRGTVPSEQYF. Here the CDR3 DNA reads TGTGCCAGCAGCCGGGGCACGGTACCTAGCGAGCAGTACTTC.

V is TRBV4-1 and J is TRBJ2-4; D not certain. Trimming shortened V by 4 bases and J by 1 base, and 11 bases separated the two germline ends. The CDR3 has 15 amino acids. The V gene's germline CDR1 is MGHRA and CDR2 YSYEKL. The CDR3 spells CASSRAFGAKNIQYF. CDR3 in DNA: TGCGCCAGCAGCCGGGCATTTGGGGCCAAAAACATTCAGTACTTC.

This clone was seen only once. Other DNA sequences from this sample encode an identical CDR3 as well. This rearrangement joins TRBV18 to TRBJ2-7; TRBD1 agrees at 9 bases. V lost 2 bases, J lost 1 base, and 0 bases stayed unmatched. The germline V gene encodes CDR1 KGHSH and CDR2 LQKENI. The CDR3 is 14 amino acids. This chain's CDR3 is CASSPGTGSYEQYF. The CDR3 region has the DNA TGTGCCAGCTCACCAGGGACAGGGTCCTACGAGCAGTACTTC.

V usage is TRBV11-2 and J usage is TRBJ2-3, with D perhaps matching TRBD1 (7 bases). The CDR3 contains 15 residues. Germline V gives CDR1 SGHAT, CDR2 FQNNGV. Trimming cost V 5 bases and J 6 bases, with 18 bases left between them. CDR3 sequence (DNA): TGTGCCAGCAGCCAGAACAGGGGCGGGGAGGATACGCAGTATTTT. Residues: CASSQNRGGEDTQYF.

The chain uses TRBV2 and TRBJ2-7, with 7 bases aligning to TRBD1. The ends lost 10 bases at V and 1 base at J; junction bases unmatched: 16. The CDR3 is 16 residues long. The germline gives CDR1 SNHLY, CDR2 FYNNEI. CDR3 sequence reads: CAKHQTGSVLSYEQYF. The DNA for the CDR3 is TGTGCCAAGCACCAGACAGGGAGCGTCTTGTCCTACGAGCAGTACTTC.